This passage covers 17 T cell receptor beta chains from one sample sequenced in a study of T cells in women clearing cervical HPV infection. Generated by immunoSEQ multiplex PCR, the TCRdb table keeps only in-frame clones and is missing some. With under 40,000 clones in the sample, the ten largest clones hold about 4.5%. The sample was blood buffy coat. These receptor sequences come from a woman between 18 and 70 years old with a cervical HPV16 infection that either progressed to CIN3+ or cleared (not recorded which).

Points on this clone: The CDR3 end is not reached by the read, which stops 3 residues before it; the germline J gene fills it in. The genes are TRBV5-4 and TRBJ2-4; D is perhaps TRBD1 (6 bases). The CDR3 length is 15 residues. In germline, CDR1 is SGHNT, CDR2 YYREEE (reference sequence). Incomplete CDR3 DNA: TGTGCCAGCAGCTTGGCCAGGGGACGCAACTATGGT. Protein: CASSLARGRNYG. From start to end, the CDR3 is CASSLARGRNYGQYF.

Concerning this clone itself: The sequence runs out 3 residues before the end of the CDR3; the remainder is reconstructed from the germline J gene. The chain links TRBV20-1 to TRBJ1-2, with D possibly being TRBD1 (6 bases). V was trimmed by 6 bases and J by 3 bases, leaving 14 bases between them. CDR3 length equals 13 residues. The germline gives CDR1 DFQATT, CDR2 SNEGSKA (reference sequence). The CDR3 sequence: CSADGGGDYGYTF. Partial CDR3 DNA: TGCAGTGCGGATGGGGGGGGCGACTATGGC.

Concerning this clone itself: Read sequence stops 3 residues before the CDR3 end, and the germline J gene provides the missing end. V usage is TRBV2 and J usage is TRBJ2-3; D perhaps matches TRBD1 (6 bases). Germline values: CDR1 SNHLY, CDR2 FYNNEI. The CDR3 runs 12 residues. The sequenced CDR3 bases are TGTGCCAGCAGCGGACAGACGGAGACG. It translates to CASSGQTET. The full CDR3 sequence reads CASSGQTETQYF.

On this clone: The read is 3 residues too short to cover the CDR3 end, so that end is filled in from the germline J gene. The rearrangement uses TRBV2 and TRBJ2-7, with 7 bases aligning to TRBD2. CDR3 length: 14 residues. CDR1 SNHLY and CDR2 FYNNEI come from the germline V gene. V gave up 6 bases and J gave up 0 bases; unmatched junction bases: 5. CDR3 loop: CASRERLASYEQYF. The part of the CDR3 DNA that was read is TGTGCCAGCAGAGAGAGACTAGCCTCCTACGAG. Combining the CDR3 with reference TRBV2 and TRBJ2-7 gives the whole variable domain EPEVTQTPSHQVTQMGQEVILRCVPISNHLYFYWYRQILGQKVEFLVSFYNNEISEKSEIFDDQFSVERPDGSNFTLKIRSTKLEDSAMYFCASRERLASYEQYFGPGTRLTVT.

With regard to this clone: The read falls 3 residues short of the CDR3 end, and the missing part is taken from the germline J gene. The rearrangement uses TRBV18 and TRBJ1-1; D is ambiguous. V gave up 6 bases and J gave up 1 base, with 9 bases separating them. Germline V CDR1 and CDR2: KGHSH, LQKENI. CDR3 size: 13 residues. The part of the CDR3 DNA that was read is TGTGCCAGCTCGCCCCTACCGAACACTGAA. Encoded protein: CASSPLPNTE. The entire CDR3 protein reads CASSPLPNTEAFF.

Points on this clone: The CDR3 is cut off 3 residues early in the read; its end comes from the germline J gene. The chain recombines TRBV6-1 with TRBJ2-5, with 14 nucleotides matching TRBD2. Per germline, CDR1 MNHNS and CDR2 SASEGT. V shed 4 bases and J 2 bases; nucleotides not matched to a gene: 0. This CDR3 spans 15 amino acids. The sequenced CDR3 bases are TGTGCCAGCAGTGGACTAGCGGGGGGGCAAGAGACC. As protein: CASSGLAGGQET. The whole CDR3 protein is CASSGLAGGQETQYF.

About this clone itself: The read gets to within 3 residues of the CDR3 end, and the germline J gene fills in the rest. V usage is TRBV14 and J usage is TRBJ1-6; D gene uncertain. The V and J ends lost 0 bases and 10 bases respectively, with 4 bases between them. The CDR3 is 12 amino acids. CDR1 is SGHDN, CDR2 FVKESK, per germline. The CDR3 DNA, read in part, is TGTGCCAGCAGCCAAGATCCATCACCC. Protein: CASSQDPSP. The whole CDR3 protein is CASSQDPSPLHF.

Remarks on this clone: The read terminates 3 residues ahead of where the CDR3 ends, so the germline J gene completes it. This sequence joins TRBV5-6 and TRBJ1-2; a possible D gene is TRBD1 (6 bases). The CDR3 sequence is 14 residues long. Germline V gene sequence: CDR1 SGHDT, CDR2 YYEEEE. CDR3 DNA, as far as it was read: TGTGCCAGCAGCTTGTTTGACAGGATTGGCGGC. Translating gives CASSLFDRIGG. The full CDR3 protein is CASSLFDRIGGYTF.

Of note for this clone: Other DNA sequences in the same sample also yield this CDR3. The sequenced CDR3 bases are TGTGCCTGGGGACCAGGACAGTACAGTTACTCTGGAAACACC. This codes for CAWGPGQYSYSGNT. The whole CDR3 is CAWGPGQYSYSGNTIYF. This rearrangement joins TRBV30 to TRBJ1-3, with D maybe TRBD1 (6 bases). The read stops 3 residues short of the end of the CDR3; the missing end is completed from the germline J gene. Germline CDR1 GTSNPN, CDR2 SVGIG (reference sequence). There are 17 residues in the CDR3. V was cut by 5 bases and J by 0 bases, with 20 bases left in between. The complete variable domain, with remaining parts taken from reference TRBV30 and TRBJ1-3, reads SQTIHQWPATLVQPVGSPLSLECTVEGTSNPNLYWYRQAAGRGLQLLFYSVGIGQISSEVPQNLSASRPQDRQFILSSKKLLLSDSGFYLCAWGPGQYSYSGNTIYFGEGSWLTVV.

As for this clone: The CDR3 is cut off 3 residues early in the read; its end comes from the germline J gene. The gene calls are TRBV5-4 and TRBJ2-2; maybe TRBD2 (5 bases). The V gene's germline CDR1 is SGHNT and CDR2 YYREEE (reference sequence). This CDR3 is 14 amino acids long. Trimming pared 4 bases from V and 4 bases from J, leaving 11 bases between. The CDR3 is CASSGGGGTGELFF. The covered CDR3 bases are TGTGCCAGCAGCGGAGGCGGTGGCACCGGGGAG. The full variable domain, completed using reference TRBV5-4 and TRBJ2-2, is ETGVTQSPTHLIKTRGQQVTLRCSSQSGHNTVSWYQQALGQGPQFIFQYYREEENGRGNFPPRFSGLQFPNYSSELNVNALELDDSALYLCASSGGGGTGELFFGEGSRLTVL.

A note on this clone: The read is 3 residues too short to cover the CDR3 end, so that end is filled in from the germline J gene. The chain combines TRBV20-1 with TRBJ2-7, with 15 nucleotides matching TRBD2. With V trimmed by 4 bases and J by 2 bases, 15 bases remained unmatched. The CDR3 extends over 19 amino acids. Germline V gives CDR1 DFQATT, CDR2 SNEGSKA (reference sequence). The CDR3 is CSATRPGLAGGLITYEQYF. Partial CDR3 DNA: TGCAGTGCTACCCGACCGGGACTAGCGGGGGGCTTAATAACCTACGAG.

As concerns this clone: The CDR3 end lies 3 residues beyond the end of the read and is filled in from the germline J gene. This chain links TRBV27 with TRBJ2-7; TRBD1 agrees at 7 bases. V trimming: 0 bases; J trimming: 4 bases; junction bases outside the gene matches: 12. Germline CDR1 reads MNHEY; CDR2 reads SMNVEV (reference sequence). There are 17 residues in the CDR3. The part of the CDR3 DNA that was read is TGTGCCAGCAGTTTATCTTGGGGGACAGTAAATCCTTACGAG. Encoded protein: CASSLSWGTVNPYE. The complete CDR3 sequence is CASSLSWGTVNPYEQYF.

In the case of this clone: The read halts 3 residues ahead of the CDR3 end, with the missing end drawn from the germline J gene. The chain carries TRBV5-1 and TRBJ2-4; 7 bases line up with TRBD1. Germline V gives CDR1 SGHRS, CDR2 YFSETQ. The CDR3 sequence is 14 residues long. CDR3 residues: CASSLGDRNYGQYF. The CDR3 DNA, read in part, is TGCGCCAGCAGCTTGGGGGACAGAAACTATGGT.

About this clone: The read finishes 3 residues shy of the CDR3 end, and the germline J gene is used to complete it. The chain combines TRBV5-1 with TRBJ2-2; TRBD1 agrees at 10 bases. The CDR3 runs to 16 residues. Losses at the gene ends were 4 bases for V and 7 bases for J; bases not matched to a gene: 10. Germline loops: CDR1 SGHRS, CDR2 YFSETQ. CDR3 bases read: TGCGCCAGCAGCCTCCTGACAGGGGGCTTAAACGGGGAG. Its translation is CASSLLTGGLNGE. From start to end, the CDR3 is CASSLLTGGLNGELFF.

In regard to this clone: The read ends 3 residues before the CDR3 terminus; that terminus is restored from the germline J gene. The rearrangement uses TRBV20-1 and TRBJ2-5; 10 bases are a match to TRBD2. In germline, CDR1 is DFQATT, CDR2 SNEGSKA (reference sequence). The J segment lost 7 bases and the V segment lost 2 bases, leaving 10 bases of the junction unmatched. This CDR3 has 15 amino acids. CDR3 region: CSARPPSGGAWTQYF. The part of the CDR3 DNA that was read is TGCAGTGCTAGACCTCCTAGCGGGGGCGCCTGGACC.

The CDR3 loop is CASNRGGVTDTQYF. The sequenced part of the CDR3 DNA is TGCGCCAGCAATCGGGGGGGCGTAACAGATACG. The gene calls are TRBV10-2 and TRBJ2-3, with 8 bases lining up with TRBD2. The read is 3 residues too short to cover the CDR3 end, so that end is filled in from the germline J gene. The V segment lost 7 bases and the J segment 3 bases; nucleotides outside the gene matches: 6. CDR1 WSHSY and CDR2 SAAADI come from the germline V gene. The CDR3 loop spans 14 amino acids.

Concerning this clone: The read terminates 3 residues before the CDR3 end, so the remaining end is supplied by the germline J gene. The chain is built from TRBV7-9 and TRBJ2-7; no definite D call. Germline CDR1 SEHNR, CDR2 FQNEAQ (reference sequence). This CDR3 spans 12 amino acids. Deletions cut 5 bases from V and 6 bases from J, with 11 bases between. The CDR3 reads CASSRVSIEQYF. Incomplete CDR3 DNA: TGTGCCAGCAGCCGGGTTAGTATCGAG.